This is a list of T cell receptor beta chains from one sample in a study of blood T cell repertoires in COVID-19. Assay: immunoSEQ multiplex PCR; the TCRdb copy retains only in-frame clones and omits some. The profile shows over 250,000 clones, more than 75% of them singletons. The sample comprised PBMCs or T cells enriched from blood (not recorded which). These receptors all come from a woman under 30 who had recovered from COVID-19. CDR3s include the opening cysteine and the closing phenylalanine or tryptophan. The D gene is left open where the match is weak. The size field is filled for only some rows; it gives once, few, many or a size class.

CDR3nt: TGTGCCAGCAGGGACAGGCCATTCTCTGGAAACACCATATATTTT; CDR3aa: CASRDRPFSGNTIYF; j_gene: TRBJ1-3; d_gene: TRBD1; abundance: .; v_gene: TRBV7-2
CDR3nt: TGTGCCAGTAGTGCGACTAGCGGGGGGTCTAGCACAGATACGCAGTATTTT; CDR3aa: CASSATSGGSSTDTQYF; j_gene: TRBJ2-3; d_gene: TRBD2; abundance: .; v_gene: TRBV19
CDR3nt: TGTGCCAGCAGCCACCCGATAGCGGGAGGCCTCGCCATTCAGTACTTC; CDR3aa: CASSHPIAGGLAIQYF; j_gene: TRBJ2-4; d_gene: TRBD2; abundance: .; v_gene: TRBV14
CDR3nt: TGTGCCAGCACTCAACCGGGGGGGGAGCAGTACTTC; CDR3aa: CASTQPGGEQYF; j_gene: TRBJ2-7; d_gene: TRBD2; abundance: .; v_gene: TRBV6-5
CDR3nt: TGTGCCAGCAGCCAAGTGGGCGGGATCAGCACAGATACGCAGTATTTT; CDR3aa: CASSQVGGISTDTQYF; j_gene: TRBJ2-3; d_gene: .; abundance: .; v_gene: TRBV3-1/TRBV3-2
CDR3nt: TGTGCCAGCAGCTTAGGGGACATCTCCGTAAACACCATATATTTT; CDR3aa: CASSLGDISVNTIYF; j_gene: TRBJ1-3; d_gene: .; abundance: .; v_gene: TRBV7-9
CDR3nt: TGTGCCAGCAGCTTAAGAGCGGGGGGGCCCACAGATACGCAGTATTTT; CDR3aa: CASSLRAGGPTDTQYF; j_gene: TRBJ2-3; d_gene: TRBD2; abundance: .; v_gene: TRBV7-2
CDR3nt: TGTGCCAGTTCTTCCCAAGGTCGTGCGGGGGGAACAGATACGCAGTATTTT; CDR3aa: CASSSQGRAGGTDTQYF; j_gene: TRBJ2-3; d_gene: TRBD2; abundance: .; v_gene: TRBV19
CDR3nt: TGCGCCAGCAGCTTGGCGGACACCGGGGAGCTGTTTTTT; CDR3aa: CASSLADTGELFF; j_gene: TRBJ2-2; d_gene: .; abundance: .; v_gene: TRBV5-1
CDR3nt: TGTGCCAGCAGGGCTTCTGGAAACACCATATATTTT; CDR3aa: CASRASGNTIYF; j_gene: TRBJ1-3; d_gene: .; abundance: once; v_gene: TRBV19
CDR3nt: TGTGCCAGCAGTGAACAGGAAGAGACCCAGTACTTC; CDR3aa: CASSEQEETQYF; j_gene: TRBJ2-5; d_gene: .; abundance: .; v_gene: TRBV6-1
CDR3nt: TGTGCCAGCAGTTCTGGGACTAGCCTGCGCAATGAGCAGTTCTTC; CDR3aa: CASSSGTSLRNEQFF; j_gene: TRBJ2-1; d_gene: TRBD2; abundance: .; v_gene: TRBV27
CDR3nt: TGCGCCAGCAGCTTGGTTGACACCTCAAATGGCTACACCTTC; CDR3aa: CASSLVDTSNGYTF; j_gene: TRBJ1-2; d_gene: .; abundance: .; v_gene: TRBV5-1
CDR3nt: TGTGCCAGCAGGACCAACGGGGGGGCCTCTGGGGCCAACGTCCTGACTTTC; CDR3aa: CASRTNGGASGANVLTF; j_gene: TRBJ2-6; d_gene: TRBD2; abundance: .; v_gene: TRBV28
CDR3nt: TGTGCCAGCAGCCAAGCTTTGACAGGGCCGCTCGATGAGCAGTTCTTC; CDR3aa: CASSQALTGPLDEQFF; j_gene: TRBJ2-1; d_gene: TRBD1; abundance: once; v_gene: TRBV3-1/TRBV3-2
CDR3nt: TGTGCCAGCAGCTTGGTAACTAGCGGGAACACCGGGGAGCTGTTTTTT; CDR3aa: CASSLVTSGNTGELFF; j_gene: TRBJ2-2; d_gene: TRBD2; abundance: once; v_gene: TRBV7-8
CDR3nt: TGTGCCAGCAGCTTAGGAGCTGCGGGGACCCAAGAGACCCAGTACTTC; CDR3aa: CASSLGAAGTQETQYF; j_gene: TRBJ2-5; d_gene: .; abundance: .; v_gene: TRBV11-2
CDR3nt: TGTGCCAGCAGTTTTTGGCGGGAGGGCTTATACAATGAGCAGTTCTTC; CDR3aa: CASSFWREGLYNEQFF; j_gene: TRBJ2-1; d_gene: TRBD2; abundance: once; v_gene: TRBV28
CDR3nt: TGCGCCAGCAGCCTTTCCGGGACACAGCCTTACGAGCAGTACTTC; CDR3aa: CASSLSGTQPYEQYF; j_gene: TRBJ2-7; d_gene: .; abundance: .; v_gene: TRBV5-1
CDR3nt: TGTGCCAGTAGTATCGGAACAGCAGGTGCGGAGACCCAGTACTTC; CDR3aa: CASSIGTAGAETQYF; j_gene: TRBJ2-5; d_gene: .; abundance: few; v_gene: TRBV19